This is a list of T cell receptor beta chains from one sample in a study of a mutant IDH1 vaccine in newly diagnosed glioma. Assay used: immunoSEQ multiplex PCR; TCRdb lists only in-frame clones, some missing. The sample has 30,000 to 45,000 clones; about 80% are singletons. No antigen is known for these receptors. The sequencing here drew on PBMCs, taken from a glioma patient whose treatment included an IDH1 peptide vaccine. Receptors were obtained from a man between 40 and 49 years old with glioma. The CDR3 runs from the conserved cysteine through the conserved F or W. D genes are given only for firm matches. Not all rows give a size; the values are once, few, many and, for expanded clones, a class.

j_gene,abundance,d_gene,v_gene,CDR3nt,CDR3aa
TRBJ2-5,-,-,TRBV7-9,TGTGCCAGCAGCTTACGAGGGGGACAAACCTATCTTGGGGAGACCCAGTACTTC,CASSLRGGQTYLGETQYF
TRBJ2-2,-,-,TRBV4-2,TGTGCCAGCAGCCAAAGCCCGGAGAACACCGGGGAGCTGTTTTTT,CASSQSPENTGELFF
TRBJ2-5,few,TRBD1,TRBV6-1,TGTGCCAGCAGTGCAGCAGGGGGCCAAGAGACCCAGTACTTC,CASSAAGGQETQYF
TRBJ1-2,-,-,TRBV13,TGTGCCAGCAGCTTAGGACAGGGTCTTAAAGGCTACACCTTC,CASSLGQGLKGYTF
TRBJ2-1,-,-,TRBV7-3,TGTGCCAGCAGCGACACAGGGTATGGGAATGAGCAGTTCTTC,CASSDTGYGNEQFF
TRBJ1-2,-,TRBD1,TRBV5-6,TGTGCCAGCAGCTTGAAGGGGGCGATTGGCTACACCTTC,CASSLKGAIGYTF
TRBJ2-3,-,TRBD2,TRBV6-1,TGTGCCAGCAAACGACTAGCGGGGGGCACAGATACGCAGTATTTT,CASKRLAGGTDTQYF
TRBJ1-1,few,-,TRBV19,TGTGCCAGTAACCCAAGGGGGATGAACACTGAAGCTTTCTTT,CASNPRGMNTEAFF
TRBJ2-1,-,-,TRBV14,TGTGCCAGCAGCCAAGGAAATCCCTACAATGAGCAGTTCTTC,CASSQGNPYNEQFF
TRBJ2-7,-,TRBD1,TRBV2,TGTGCCAGCAGTGGCCGGACAGGGGTTCTGTACGAGCAGTACTTC,CASSGRTGVLYEQYF
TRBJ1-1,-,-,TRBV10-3,TGTGCCATCAGTGAACGGGGGGCGAACAAAGCTTTCTTT,CAISERGANKAFF
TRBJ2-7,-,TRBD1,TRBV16,TGTGCCAGCAGCTTGCGACAGGGGGAAGGCGAGCAGTACTTC,CASSLRQGEGEQYF
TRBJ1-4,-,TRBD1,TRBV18,TGTGCCAGCTCACCAGACAGGGGAGCTAATGAAAAACTGTTTTTT,CASSPDRGANEKLFF
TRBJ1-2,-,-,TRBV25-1,TGTGCCAGCAGTGGGCGCAGGCTACTCAACTATGGCTACACCTTC,CASSGRRLLNYGYTF
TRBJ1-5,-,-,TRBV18,TGTGCCAGCTCGGACTCAGGGGATCAGCCCCAGCATTTT,CASSDSGDQPQHF
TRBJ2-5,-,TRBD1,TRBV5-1,TGCGCCAGCAGCGTAAGACAGGGGGCGAAGGAGACCCAGTACTTC,CASSVRQGAKETQYF
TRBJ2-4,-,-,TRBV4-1,TGCGCCAGCAGCCAAGATTCAGGGGGGGACATTCAGTACTTC,CASSQDSGGDIQYF
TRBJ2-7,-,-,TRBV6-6,TGTGCCAGCAGTTCCGGTGGCCCCTACGAGCAGTACTTC,CASSSGGPYEQYF
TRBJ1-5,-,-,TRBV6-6,TGTGCCAGCAGTTCCGGGGGACGGGCGATTGGGGCCCAGCATTTT,CASSSGGRAIGAQHF
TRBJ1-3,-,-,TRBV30,TGTGCCTGGAGTCCGGTAGTCTCTGGAAACACCATATATTTT,CAWSPVVSGNTIYF
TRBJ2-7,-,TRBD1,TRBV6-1,TGTGCCAGCAGTGAAGCACGGGACAGACAATCCATGTACGAGCAGTACTTC,CASSEARDRQSMYEQYF
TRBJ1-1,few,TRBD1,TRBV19,TGTGCCAGTTGGGACAGGGGGTACACTGAAGCTTTCTTT,CASWDRGYTEAFF
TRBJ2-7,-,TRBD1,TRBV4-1,TGCGCCAGCAGCCTCATCAAATCCGGGACAGGGGGGGGGCAGTACTTC,CASSLIKSGTGGGQYF
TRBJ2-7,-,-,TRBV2,TGTGCCAGCAAATCTTACGAGCAGTACTTC,CASKSYEQYF
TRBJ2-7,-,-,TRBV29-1,TGCAGCGCCTCCAAGGGGAACTACGAGCAGTACTTC,CSASKGNYEQYF
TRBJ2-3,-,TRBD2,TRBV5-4,TGTGCCAGCAGCTTGGCCCTGACTAGCGAGGCCACAGATACGCAGTATTTT,CASSLALTSEATDTQYF
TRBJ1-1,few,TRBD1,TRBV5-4,TGTGCCAGCCACGGGGACAGGACTGAAGCTTTCTTT,CASHGDRTEAFF
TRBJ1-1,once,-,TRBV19,TGTGCCAGTACCCACCCGACAGAGAACACTGAAGCTTTCTTT,CASTHPTENTEAFF
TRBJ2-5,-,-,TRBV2,TGTGCCAGCAGTGAAACTCAAGAGACCCAGTACTTC,CASSETQETQYF
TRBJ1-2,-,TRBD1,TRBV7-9,TGTGCCAGCAACCGGGACAGCTCAATCTATGGCTACACCTTC,CASNRDSSIYGYTF
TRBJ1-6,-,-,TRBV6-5,TGTGCCAGCAGCTCAAAGTGGCGGTCACCCCTCCACTTT,CASSSKWRSPLHF
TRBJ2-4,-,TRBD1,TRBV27,TGTGCCAGCAGTCGCCGACAGGGCACGGCCAAAAACATTCAGTACTTC,CASSRRQGTAKNIQYF
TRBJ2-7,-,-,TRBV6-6,TGTGCCAGCAGTTTTACCGGGACACTGAACGAGCAGTACTTC,CASSFTGTLNEQYF
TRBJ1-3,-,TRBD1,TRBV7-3,TGTGCCAGCAGCGGACCGGGACAGGGGAAGAGAAACACCATATATTTT,CASSGPGQGKRNTIYF
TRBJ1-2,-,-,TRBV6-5,TGTGCCAGCAGACGATCGGGACTGAAATATGGCTACACCTTC,CASRRSGLKYGYTF
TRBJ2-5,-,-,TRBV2,TGTGCCAGCGGGCGACCCCAAGAGACCCAGTACTTC,CASGRPQETQYF
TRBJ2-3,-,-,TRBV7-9,TGTGCCAGCAGCTTAAAAGATACGCAGTATTTT,CASSLKDTQYF
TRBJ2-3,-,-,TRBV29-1,TGCAGCGCCGGGGTCGTGGGGGGCACAGATACGCAGTATTTT,CSAGVVGGTDTQYF
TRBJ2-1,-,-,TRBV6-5,TGTGCCAGCAGTTACTCGCTAGGGGGAAACCCCAATGAGCAGTTCTTC,CASSYSLGGNPNEQFF
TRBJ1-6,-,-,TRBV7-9,TGTGCCAGCAGCTCCCTACCGGATTCACCCCTCCACTTT,CASSSLPDSPLHF